One sample yielded the 22 T cell receptor beta chains listed below, sequenced in a study of blood T cell repertoires in COVID-19. Only in-frame clones appear in the TCRdb table, and some are missing; sequencing was by immunoSEQ multiplex PCR. The table has about 240,000 clones, roughly 80% seen once. Sequencing used peripheral blood. All receptors come from a woman of 80 years or more with acute or convalescent COVID-19.

The chain carries TRBV4-1 and TRBJ1-3; D gene uncertain. Germline assignment: CDR1 MGHRA and CDR2 YSYEKL. V was cut by 0 bases and J by 0 bases, with 6 bases left in between. This CDR3 comprises 15 residues. CDR3 coding DNA: TGCGCCAGCAGCCAAGAATACAGCTCTGGAAACACCATATATTTT. Its translation: CASSQEYSSGNTIYF.

This clone has just a few counts. The gene calls are TRBV6-5 and TRBJ1-2; no definite D call. The V end was cut by 6 bases, the J end by 8 bases, with 13 bases between. Germline CDR1 and CDR2: MNHEY and SVGAGI. The CDR3 is 12 residues long. CDR3 nucleotides: TGTGCCAGCAGAACCGGCGGAACGGGCTACACCTTC. This sequence encodes CASRTGGTGYTF.

This chain connects TRBV27 to TRBJ2-7, with D possibly TRBD1 on 8 matching bases. This CDR3 region has 15 residues. Germline V lookup: CDR1 MNHEY, CDR2 SMNVEV (reference sequence). V lost 5 bases, J lost 2 bases, and 16 bases lay in between. CDR3 region: CASSRYRGGAYEQYF. The CDR3 coding sequence is TGTGCCAGCAGTCGATACAGGGGGGGAGCCTACGAGCAGTACTTC.

This rearrangement joins TRBV7-6 to TRBJ1-6; D perhaps matches TRBD1 (6 bases). Trimming left V 5 bases short and J 8 bases short, with 7 bases between. Germline CDR1 and CDR2: SGHVS and FNYEAQ. This CDR3 has 12 amino acids. DNA of the CDR3: TGTGCCAGCAGCCACAGGGATTCACCCCTCCACTTT. This gives the protein CASSHRDSPLHF.

The chain employs TRBV3-1 (or the pseudogene TRBV3-2) and TRBJ2-3, with D possibly being TRBD2 (6 bases). CDR1 is LGHDT, CDR2 YNNKEL, per germline (reference sequence). CDR3 size: 15 residues. V shed 7 bases and J shed 1 base, with 15 bases lying between them. The CDR3 protein is CASTLAGSGTDTQYF. The CDR3 bases are TGTGCCAGCACCCTGGCGGGGTCGGGCACAGATACGCAGTATTTT.

V is TRBV15 and J is TRBJ2-7; D remains ambiguous. Trimming left V 0 bases short and J 6 bases short, with 9 bases between. This CDR3 region has 13 residues. Germline V lookup: CDR1 LNHNV, CDR2 YYDKDF (reference sequence). CDR3 amino acids: CATSRDPVVEQYF. As DNA, the CDR3 is TGTGCCACCAGCAGAGACCCCGTTGTCGAGCAGTACTTC.

The chain carries TRBV7-6 and TRBJ1-1; 7 bases map to TRBD1. V shed 5 bases and J 5 bases; nucleotides not matched to a gene: 5. CDR1 and CDR2 from the germline V gene are SGHVS and FNYEAQ. The CDR3 consists of 13 residues. The DNA for the CDR3 is TGTGCCAGCAGCAAGACAGGGACGACTGAAGCTTTCTTT. It codes for CASSKTGTTEAFF.

The V call is TRBV5-1, the J call TRBJ1-1; D is possibly TRBD1 (5 bases). This CDR3 comprises 15 residues. Trimming removed 0 bases from V and 3 bases from J, with 12 bases in between. CDR1 and CDR2 (germline): SGHRS, YFSETQ. CDR3 residues: CASSLGGAEDTEAFF. CDR3 sequence (DNA): TGCGCCAGCAGCTTGGGGGGCGCCGAAGACACTGAAGCTTTCTTT.

The chain carries TRBV5-4 and TRBJ1-1, with 9 bases identical to TRBD1. Germline V CDR1 and CDR2: SGHNT, YYREEE (reference sequence). This CDR3 is 15 amino acids long. With V trimmed by 3 bases and J by 4 bases, 7 bases remained unmatched. The CDR3 reads CASSYGTGSFTEAFF. In DNA form, the CDR3 reads TGTGCCAGCAGCTATGGGACAGGGAGTTTCACTGAAGCTTTCTTT.

This chain links TRBV2 with TRBJ1-5; D is perhaps TRBD1 (6 bases). The CDR3 runs 13 residues. Germline lookup yields CDR1 SNHLY and CDR2 FYNNEI. The V end lost 6 bases, the J end lost 7 bases, and 13 bases lay between the germline ends. For the CDR3, the DNA is TGTGCCAGCAGGGTCCAGGGGAACCAGCCCCAGCATTTT. Amino acid sequence: CASRVQGNQPQHF.

This clone was detected once. The rearrangement joins TRBV5-1 to TRBJ1-1; 9 bases are shared with TRBD1. This CDR3 comprises 15 residues. Per the germline V gene, CDR1 is SGHRS and CDR2 is YFSETQ. J lost 10 bases, V lost 4 bases, and 14 bases had no gene match. CDR3 sequence reads: CASSPPGQGTRGAFF. In DNA, the CDR3 is TGCGCCAGCAGCCCGCCGGGACAGGGAACAAGAGGAGCTTTCTTT.

V gene TRBV6-5 combines with J gene TRBJ1-3, with 7 bases aligning to TRBD1. Germline CDR1 MNHEY, CDR2 SVGAGI. The V gene end was trimmed by 7 bases and the J gene end by 0 bases; junction bases not matched to a gene: 3. This CDR3 has 14 residues. CDR3 coding DNA: TGTGCCAGCATTAGGGACAGCTCTGGAAACACCATATATTTT. This gives the protein CASIRDSSGNTIYF.

J is TRBJ2-3 and V is TRBV6-2 or TRBV6-3; the match to TRBD2 covers 9 bases. The CDR3 length is 16 residues. With 5 bases clipped from V and 2 bases from J, the junction kept 8 bases outside the gene matches. Germline V gene data show CDR1 as MNHEY and CDR2 as SVGEGT. Here the CDR3 reads CASSPSGGGVTDTQYF. In nucleotides, the CDR3 is TGTGCCAGCAGTCCCTCCGGCGGGGGGGTCACAGATACGCAGTATTTT.

The chain employs TRBV28 and TRBJ1-5; 7 bases match TRBD1. V gave up 6 bases and J gave up 4 bases; unmatched junction bases: 6. CDR1 is MDHEN, CDR2 SYDVKM, per germline. The CDR3 runs 14 residues. As DNA, the CDR3 is TGTGCCAGCAGCCCGGGACAGTTTAATCAGCCCCAGCATTTT. Amino acids: CASSPGQFNQPQHF.

The chain uses TRBV5-1 and TRBJ2-2; D gene uncertain. Per the germline V gene, CDR1 is SGHRS and CDR2 is YFSETQ. V lost 1 base, J lost 1 base, and 5 bases lay in between. The CDR3 is 14 amino acids. The CDR3 region is CASSLNGNTGELFF. In DNA, the CDR3 is TGCGCCAGCAGCTTGAACGGGAACACCGGGGAGCTGTTTTTT. The complete variable domain, with remaining parts taken from reference TRBV5-1 and TRBJ2-2, reads KAGVTQTPRYLIKTRGQQVTLSCSPISGHRSVSWYQQTPGQGLQFLFEYFSETQRNKGNFPGRFSGRQFSNSRSEMNVSTLELGDSALYLCASSLNGNTGELFFGEGSRLTVL.

The chain recombines TRBV15 with TRBJ2-7, with 7 bases lining up with TRBD1. CDR1 is LNHNV, CDR2 YYDKDF, per germline (reference sequence). The CDR3 is made up of 16 amino acids. With 2 bases clipped from V and 4 bases from J, the junction kept 11 bases outside the gene matches. The CDR3 DNA sequence: TGTGCCACCAGCAGATCGTTCACAGGGGCCAGTTACGAGCAGTACTTC. It encodes CATSRSFTGASYEQYF. Together with reference TRBV15 and TRBJ2-7, the CDR3 gives the full variable domain: DAMVIQNPRYQVTQFGKPVTLSCSQTLNHNVMYWYQQKSSQAPKLLFHYYDKDFNNEADTPDNFQSRRPNTSFCFLDIRSPGLGDTAMYLCATSRSFTGASYEQYFGPGTRLTVT.

This clone was seen once. The chain recombines TRBV12-5 with TRBJ1-1; D not certain. CDR1 and CDR2 (germline): LGHNT, FRNRAP. The CDR3 has 11 residues. V gave up 8 bases and J gave up 9 bases, with 13 bases separating them. The CDR3 spells CASQEEGQAFF. The CDR3 DNA sequence: TGTGCTAGTCAGGAGGAGGGTCAAGCTTTCTTT.

This chain links TRBV5-1 with TRBJ1-1; no clear D. The germline V gene encodes CDR1 SGHRS and CDR2 YFSETQ. This CDR3 has 14 residues. The V end was cut by 1 base, the J end by 0 bases, with 7 bases between. CDR3 sequence (DNA): TGCGCCAGCAGCTTGAGTCAGATGAACACTGAAGCTTTCTTT. Encoded protein: CASSLSQMNTEAFF.

The rearrangement joins TRBV28 to TRBJ1-3; 8 nucleotides align to TRBD1. The CDR3 is 15 residues long. V shed 6 bases, J shed 0 bases, and the junction held 4 bases outside the gene matches. Germline V gives CDR1 MDHEN, CDR2 SYDVKM. The CDR3 coding sequence is TGTGCCAGCAGACCGGGACAGGCCTCTGGAAACACCATATATTTT. This codes for CASRPGQASGNTIYF.

The chain has TRBV29-1 and TRBJ1-1; possibly TRBD1 for D (5 bases). Germline CDR1 reads SQVTM; CDR2 reads ANQGSEA. The CDR3 is 12 residues long. V was shortened by 3 bases and J by 6 bases, with 11 bases between the two germline ends. CDR3 bases: TGCAGCGTTGAGGGGGGATCCCCTGAAGCTTTCTTT. Translation gives CSVEGGSPEAFF.

J is TRBJ1-6 and V is TRBV30; weak D call: TRBD1 (5 bases). Germline V CDR1 and CDR2: GTSNPN, SVGIG (reference sequence). The CDR3 length is 15 residues. Trimming stripped 3 bases from V and 8 bases from J, with 17 bases between. As DNA, the CDR3 is TGTGCCTGGAGCGGGAGGAGGGGTTCCGATTCACCCCTCCACTTT. It specifies CAWSGRRGSDSPLHF.

This chain uses TRBV5-6 with TRBJ1-2; tentatively, D is TRBD1 (5 bases). The germline V gene encodes CDR1 SGHDT and CDR2 YYEEEE. The CDR3 runs to 14 residues. V gave up 0 bases and J gave up 4 bases, with 10 bases separating them. The CDR3 protein is CASSLEQVAYGYTF. The CDR3 DNA reads TGTGCCAGCAGCTTGGAACAGGTAGCCTATGGCTACACCTTC.